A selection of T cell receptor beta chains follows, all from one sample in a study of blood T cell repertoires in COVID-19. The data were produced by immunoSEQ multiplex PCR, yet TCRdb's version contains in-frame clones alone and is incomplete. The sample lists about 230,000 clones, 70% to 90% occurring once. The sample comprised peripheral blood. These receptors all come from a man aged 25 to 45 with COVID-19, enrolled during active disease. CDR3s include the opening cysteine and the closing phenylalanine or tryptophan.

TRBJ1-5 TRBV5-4 CASSLGQGGNQPQHF
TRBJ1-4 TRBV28 CASSLAGMGEKLFF
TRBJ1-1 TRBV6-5 CASSPLWNTEAFF
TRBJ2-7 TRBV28 CASSFGGAGGGYEQYF
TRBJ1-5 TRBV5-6 CASSLRGFINQPQHF
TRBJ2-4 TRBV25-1 CASSEPRLAVQNIQYF
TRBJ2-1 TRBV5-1 CASSLRTSGYNEQFF
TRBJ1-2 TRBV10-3 CAIRETRDRGSLNYGYTF
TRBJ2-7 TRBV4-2 CASSHSGTGGSYEQYF
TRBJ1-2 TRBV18 CASSPNQDSYYGYTF
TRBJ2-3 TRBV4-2 CASSQEPGADTQYF
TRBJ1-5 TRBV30 CAWRTGGAGPQHF
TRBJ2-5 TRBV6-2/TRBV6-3 CASSYGSLAASLETQYF
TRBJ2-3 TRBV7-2 CASSWTGTSSTDTQYF
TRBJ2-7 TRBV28 CASSSAYEQYF
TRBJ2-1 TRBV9 CASSVSSGSINEQFF
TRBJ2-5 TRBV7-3 CASSLTGLAGGQETQYF